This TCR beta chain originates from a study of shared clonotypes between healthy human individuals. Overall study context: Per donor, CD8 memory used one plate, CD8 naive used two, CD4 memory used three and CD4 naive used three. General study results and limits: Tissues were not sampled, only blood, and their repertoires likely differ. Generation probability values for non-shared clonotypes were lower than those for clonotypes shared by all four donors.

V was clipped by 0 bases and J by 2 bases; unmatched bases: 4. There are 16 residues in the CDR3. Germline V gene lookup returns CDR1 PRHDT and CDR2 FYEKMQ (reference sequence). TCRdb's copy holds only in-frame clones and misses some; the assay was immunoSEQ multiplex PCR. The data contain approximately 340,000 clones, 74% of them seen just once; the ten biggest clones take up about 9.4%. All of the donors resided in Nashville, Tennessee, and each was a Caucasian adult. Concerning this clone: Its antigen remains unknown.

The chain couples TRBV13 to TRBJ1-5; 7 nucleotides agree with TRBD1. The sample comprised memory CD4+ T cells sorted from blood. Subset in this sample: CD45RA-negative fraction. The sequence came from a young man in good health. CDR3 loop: CASSLGGQRGNQPQHF. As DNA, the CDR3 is TGTGCCAGCAGCTTAGGGGGACAGCGGGGCAATCAGCCCCAGCATTTT.